Presented here are 30 T cell receptor beta chains from one specimen sequenced in a study of lymphopenia after photon versus proton radiotherapy. TCRdb's copy holds only in-frame clones and misses some; the assay was immunoSEQ multiplex PCR. The profile shows roughly 20,000 clones, about 89% of them singletons. The sample was peripheral blood, taken from a patient treated with photon-based radiotherapy. The receptors originated from a man in his 60s with pancreatic cancer.

This clone was found a few times. The chain has TRBV7-3 and TRBJ1-6; 9 bases line up with TRBD1. This CDR3 region has 15 residues. In germline, CDR1 is SGHTA, CDR2 FQGTGA. The ends lost 4 bases at V and 8 bases at J; junction bases unmatched: 6. The CDR3 here is CASSSHRGLDSPLHF. The CDR3 DNA is TGTGCCAGCAGCTCCCACAGGGGGCTAGATTCACCCCTCCACTTT.

The rearrangement joins TRBV11-2 to TRBJ2-7, with a weak D call TRBD2 (5 bases). The CDR3 is made up of 14 amino acids. With 2 bases removed from V and 10 bases from J, the gap between germline ends came to 18 bases. Per the germline V gene, CDR1 is SGHAT and CDR2 is FQNNGV. This CDR3 is CASSLYGSGNSQYF. CDR3 DNA: TGTGCCAGCAGCTTATATGGCTCGGGGAACAGTCAGTACTTC.

V usage is TRBV6-1 and J usage is TRBJ1-4; no clear D. CDR3 length equals 14 residues. Per germline, CDR1 MNHNS and CDR2 SASEGT. V was trimmed by 3 bases and J by 4 bases, leaving 9 bases between them. CDR3 nucleotides: TGTGCCAGCAGTGAGAGACGGAGTAATGAAAAACTGTTTTTT. Amino acids: CASSERRSNEKLFF.

The chain is built from TRBV30 and TRBJ2-3; D unclear. The germline gives CDR1 GTSNPN, CDR2 SVGIG (reference sequence). The CDR3 contains 13 residues. The V end was cut by 8 bases, the J end by 2 bases, with 14 bases between. Here the CDR3 reads CATNGQLTDTQYF. DNA of the CDR3: TGTGCCACCAACGGGCAGCTCACAGATACGCAGTATTTT.

The rearrangement joins TRBV16 to TRBJ1-1; no clear D gene. This CDR3 region has 13 residues. The germline V gene has CDR1 KGHSY and CDR2 FQNENV. Trimming left V 1 base short and J 4 bases short, with 7 bases between. The CDR3 DNA reads TGTGCCAGCAGCCAATGGGAAAGCACTGAAGCTTTCTTT. Protein: CASSQWESTEAFF.

V usage is TRBV30 and J usage is TRBJ1-2; D possibly corresponds to TRBD1 (6 bases). Germline-derived CDR1 and CDR2 are GTSNPN and SVGIG (reference sequence). The V end was cut by 1 base, the J end by 3 bases, with 12 bases between. CDR3 length: 14 residues. CDR3 in amino acids: CAWSDTYRDYGYTF. The CDR3 DNA reads TGTGCCTGGAGTGATACCTACAGGGACTATGGCTACACCTTC. The full variable domain, with the rest looked up from reference TRBV30 and TRBJ1-2, is SQTIHQWPATLVQPVGSPLSLECTVEGTSNPNLYWYRQAAGRGLQLLFYSVGIGQISSEVPQNLSASRPQDRQFILSSKKLLLSDSGFYLCAWSDTYRDYGYTFGSGTRLTVV.

This chain joins TRBV6-5 and TRBJ2-7; 11 bases match TRBD1. CDR3 length equals 15 residues. The V segment lost 8 bases and the J segment 4 bases; nucleotides outside the gene matches: 10. The V gene's germline CDR1 is MNHEY and CDR2 SVGAGI. The CDR3 region has the DNA TGTGCCAGCCTCTCTGCCGGGACAGGGGGTTACGAGCAGTACTTC. This translates into CASLSAGTGGYEQYF.

Worth noting for this clone: This CDR3 is also generated by other DNA sequences in the sample. The J gene is TRBJ1-5, the V gene TRBV30; D may be TRBD1 (6 bases). Trimming shortened V by 3 bases and J by 4 bases, and 16 bases separated the two germline ends. The CDR3 has 15 amino acids. Germline CDR1 and CDR2: GTSNPN and SVGIG (reference sequence). CDR3 sequence reads: CAWREGGARNQPQHF. The CDR3 DNA is TGTGCCTGGAGGGAGGGGGGGGCCCGAAATCAGCCCCAGCATTTT.

This rearrangement joins TRBV2 to TRBJ1-3, with TRBD1 matching over 7 bases. This CDR3 spans 17 amino acids. The germline CDR1 and CDR2 sequences are SNHLY and FYNNEI. The V gene end was trimmed by 5 bases and the J gene end by 0 bases; junction bases not matched to a gene: 10. This CDR3 reads CASSPHKGDSSGNTIYF. CDR3 coding DNA: TGTGCCAGCAGTCCTCATAAAGGGGACAGCTCTGGAAACACCATATATTTT.

In this sample, this clone turned up once. The chain's CDR3 is CASSTTGSSYEQYF. The CDR3 nucleotides read TGCGCCAGCAGCACCACAGGGAGCTCCTACGAGCAGTACTTC. The chain combines TRBV5-1 with TRBJ2-7; tentative D call: TRBD1 (6 bases). The CDR3 has 14 amino acids. Germline CDR1 reads SGHRS; CDR2 reads YFSETQ. V lost 4 bases, J lost 0 bases, and 11 bases lay in between.

The chain has TRBV30 and TRBJ2-7; tentatively, D is TRBD2 (6 bases). The CDR3 is made up of 14 amino acids. The V end was cut by 5 bases, the J end by 0 bases, with 14 bases between. Germline V gives CDR1 GTSNPN, CDR2 SVGIG (reference sequence). The CDR3 reads CAWVGTSSSYEQYF. As DNA, the CDR3 is TGTGCCTGGGTTGGGACTTCGAGCTCCTACGAGCAGTACTTC.

The table lists this clone with a count of one. V is TRBV29-1 and J is TRBJ1-2, with D hard to call. Germline V lookup: CDR1 SQVTM, CDR2 ANQGSEA. The V and J ends lost 2 bases and 4 bases respectively, with 8 bases between them. The CDR3 runs 12 residues. The CDR3 loop is CSVEPGLYGYTF. DNA of the CDR3: TGCAGCGTTGAACCAGGCCTCTATGGCTACACCTTC.

V and J are TRBV23-1 and TRBJ2-7; the match to TRBD2 covers 7 bases. TRBV23-1 is an ORF, with its function uncertain. The CDR3 runs 15 residues. V was clipped by 3 bases and J by 4 bases; unmatched bases: 9. The CDR3 sequence is CASSQGWEGFYEQYF. The CDR3 DNA reads TGCGCCAGCAGTCAGGGTTGGGAGGGATTTTACGAGCAGTACTTC.

V is TRBV11-2 and J is TRBJ2-2, with 8 bases aligning to TRBD2. There are 16 residues in the CDR3. The ends lost 7 bases at V and 0 bases at J; junction bases unmatched: 7. Germline CDR1 and CDR2: SGHAT and FQNNGV. Here the CDR3 reads CASTSQRGPNTGELFF. CDR3 bases: TGTGCCAGCACTTCTCAGCGGGGGCCGAACACCGGGGAGCTGTTTTTT.

The V and J genes are TRBV19 and TRBJ2-5; D call uncertain. Germline CDR1 and CDR2: LNHDA and SQIVND (reference sequence). The CDR3 is made up of 13 amino acids. V shed 1 base and J shed 5 bases, with 8 bases lying between them. CDR3 sequence (DNA): TGTGCCAGTAGTATAGGGGTGTTGGAGACCCAGTACTTC. This codes for CASSIGVLETQYF.

The rearrangement joins TRBV15 to TRBJ2-7; TRBD1 is a possible D gene (5 bases). The CDR3 is 15 amino acids. V was cut by 3 bases and J by 3 bases, with 15 bases left in between. Germline CDR1 LNHNV, CDR2 YYDKDF (reference sequence). The CDR3, as DNA: TGTGCCACCAGCAGTTCTCCAGGGCCCCACTACGAGCAGTACTTC. This translates into CATSSSPGPHYEQYF.

The chain joins TRBV7-2 to TRBJ2-7, with D possibly being TRBD2 (6 bases). The CDR3 length is 14 residues. Germline V CDR1 and CDR2: SGHTA, FQGNSA. The V end was cut by 1 base, the J end by 0 bases, with 7 bases between. Written as DNA, the CDR3 is TGTGCCAGCAGCTTAGTAGCGGACTCCTACGAGCAGTACTTC. It yields the protein CASSLVADSYEQYF.

The chain employs TRBV2 and TRBJ2-1; unclear D gene. The germline gives CDR1 SNHLY, CDR2 FYNNEI. Trimming left V 5 bases short and J 2 bases short, with 7 bases between. CDR3 length equals 13 residues. The CDR3 spells CASSILTYNEQFF. The CDR3 bases are TGTGCCAGCAGTATCCTAACCTACAATGAGCAGTTCTTC. Full variable domain (remainder filled in from reference TRBV2 and TRBJ2-1): EPEVTQTPSHQVTQMGQEVILRCVPISNHLYFYWYRQILGQKVEFLVSFYNNEISEKSEIFDDQFSVERPDGSNFTLKIRSTKLEDSAMYFCASSILTYNEQFFGPGTRLTVL.

This clone has just one count. The V and J genes are TRBV9 and TRBJ2-1, with D unclear. The CDR3 length is 15 residues. Germline values: CDR1 SGDLS, CDR2 YYNGEE. Trimming removed 2 bases from V and 1 base from J, with 10 bases in between. The CDR3 DNA reads TGTGCCAGCAGCGTTTCAGGAGTTTCCTACAATGAGCAGTTCTTC. This sequence encodes CASSVSGVSYNEQFF. Together with reference TRBV9 and TRBJ2-1, the CDR3 gives the full variable domain: DSGVTQTPKHLITATGQRVTLRCSPRSGDLSVYWYQQSLDQGLQFLIQYYNGEERAKGNILERFSAQQFPDLHSELNLSSLELGDSALYFCASSVSGVSYNEQFFGPGTRLTVL.

The gene calls are TRBV6-1 and TRBJ1-2; 11 nucleotides agree with TRBD1. Per germline, CDR1 MNHNS and CDR2 SASEGT. This CDR3 has 14 residues. With 4 bases clipped from V and 7 bases from J, the junction kept 5 bases outside the gene matches. The CDR3 sequence: CASSGDRGVGGYTF. The CDR3 coding sequence is TGTGCCAGCAGTGGGGACAGGGGGGTAGGTGGCTACACCTTC.

The chain employs TRBV5-1 and TRBJ2-3; 11 nucleotides line up with TRBD1. The trim removed 0 bases at V and 4 bases at J, leaving 4 bases unmatched. The CDR3 consists of 16 residues. Per the germline V gene, CDR1 is SGHRS and CDR2 is YFSETQ. The CDR3: CASSLARTGGADTQYF. The CDR3 nucleotides are TGCGCCAGCAGCTTGGCCCGGACAGGGGGCGCAGATACGCAGTATTTT.

V gene TRBV5-1 combines with J gene TRBJ2-7; 13 nucleotides align to TRBD2. This CDR3 contains 15 residues. V dropped 4 bases and J dropped 5; count of bases not matched to a gene: 6. Germline lookup yields CDR1 SGHRS and CDR2 YFSETQ. CDR3 residues: CASSLRTSGGHEQYF. CDR3 bases: TGCGCCAGCAGCCTAAGGACTAGCGGGGGCCACGAGCAGTACTTC.

The chain links TRBV5-5 to TRBJ2-7; no firm D call. Germline-derived CDR1 and CDR2 are SGHKS and YYEKEE (reference sequence). Trimming took off 0 bases at V and 3 bases at J, with 4 bases between the two ends. CDR3 length equals 12 residues. CDR3 region: CASSLGVYEQYF. CDR3 coding DNA: TGTGCCAGCAGCTTGGGCGTCTACGAGCAGTACTTC.

The chain couples TRBV6-4 to TRBJ2-2, with 10 positions matching TRBD1. Germline V gene data show CDR1 as MRHNA and CDR2 as SNTAGT. The V and J ends lost 5 bases and 3 bases, in that order; junction bases with no gene match: 3. The CDR3 contains 15 residues. CDR3 DNA sequence: TGTGCCAGCAGTCCCGGGACAGGGGACACCGGGGAGCTGTTTTTT. Translated: CASSPGTGDTGELFF.

The chain couples TRBV18 to TRBJ2-5; D unresolved. Germline CDR1 and CDR2: KGHSH and LQKENI. Between the trimmed V and J ends, which lost 8 bases and 1 base, there was a span of 11 bases. This CDR3 is 13 amino acids long. CDR3 in DNA: TGTGCCAGCACAACCGGGCTCCAAGAGACCCAGTACTTC. This encodes CASTTGLQETQYF.

The chain carries TRBV5-1 and TRBJ1-6; D is ambiguous. V shed 2 bases and J shed 6 bases, with 9 bases lying between them. The germline gives CDR1 SGHRS, CDR2 YFSETQ. This CDR3 region has 14 residues. CDR3 sequence reads: CASSFGGGNSPLHF. Written as DNA, the CDR3 is TGCGCCAGCAGCTTTGGTGGCGGTAATTCACCCCTCCACTTT.

The V gene is TRBV5-4, the J gene TRBJ1-4, with 7 bases fitting TRBD1. V was clipped by 0 bases and J by 11 bases; unmatched bases: 7. CDR1 is SGHNT, CDR2 YYREEE, per germline (reference sequence). The CDR3 totals 14 residues. For the CDR3, the DNA is TGTGCCAGCAGCTTGGAGGGGGCTCGGAATAAACTGTTTTTT. Translation gives CASSLEGARNKLFF.

The rearrangement joins TRBV19 to TRBJ2-3, with D perhaps TRBD1 or TRBD2 (5 bases each). CDR1 is LNHDA, CDR2 SQIVND, per germline (reference sequence). The CDR3 has 14 amino acids. V lost 6 bases to trimming and J lost 6 bases, with 16 bases between them. The CDR3 loop reads CASSQRRDADTQYF. The CDR3 nucleotides are TGTGCCAGTAGCCAACGCAGGGACGCGGATACGCAGTATTTT.

V gene TRBV4-3 combines with J gene TRBJ1-2; the match to TRBD1 covers 12 bases. V trimming: 1 base; J trimming: 10 bases; junction bases outside the gene matches: 7. The germline gives CDR1 LGHNA, CDR2 YSLEER. The CDR3 is 15 amino acids. In DNA form, the CDR3 reads TGCGCCAGCAGCCAAGCCTTGTGGGGACAGGGGGCCTACACCTTC. Protein sequence: CASSQALWGQGAYTF.

The V gene is TRBV30, the J gene TRBJ2-5; possibly TRBD1 for D (5 bases). The CDR3 runs to 11 residues. Germline CDR1 GTSNPN, CDR2 SVGIG (reference sequence). The V gene lost 6 bases and the J gene lost 6 bases, with 11 bases spanning the gap. In DNA form, the CDR3 reads TGTGCCTGCGTGGCAGGGAAGACCCAGTACTTC. Its protein product is CACVAGKTQYF. The full variable domain, in which reference TRBV30 and TRBJ2-5 provide the parts outside the CDR3, is SQTIHQWPATLVQPVGSPLSLECTVEGTSNPNLYWYRQAAGRGLQLLFYSVGIGQISSEVPQNLSASRPQDRQFILSSKKLLLSDSGFYLCACVAGKTQYFGPGTRLLVL.